A single sample is the source of the 18 T cell receptor beta chains below, sequenced in a study of cytomegalovirus exposure and HLA in healthy donors. The primer mix had 60 Vbeta and 13 Jbeta primers. Clones were sequenced by immunoSEQ multiplex PCR, and TCRdb holds only the in-frame ones, with some missing. The sample contains some 89,000 clones, approximately 81% of which appear only once. The source material was PBMCs. The receptor source for this set is a woman between 35 and 50 years old in good health and CMV-seropositive.

This clone has only a few counts. The chain is built from TRBV5-1 and TRBJ2-2; 7 bases are shared with TRBD2. V shed 2 bases and J 4 bases; nucleotides not matched to a gene: 8. The CDR3 is made up of 16 amino acids. Germline CDR1 SGHRS, CDR2 YFSETQ. This CDR3 reads CASSLFAGDPTGELFF. DNA of the CDR3: TGCGCCAGCAGCTTATTTGCGGGGGACCCCACCGGGGAGCTGTTTTTT.

This chain uses TRBV5-1 with TRBJ1-4; D unclear. Trimming removed 4 bases from V and 4 bases from J, with 11 bases in between. Germline values: CDR1 SGHRS, CDR2 YFSETQ. There are 14 residues in the CDR3. CDR3 region: CASSPDTGNEKLFF. In DNA form, the CDR3 reads TGCGCCAGCAGCCCTGACACCGGTAATGAAAAACTGTTTTTT.

The rearrangement links TRBV27 to TRBJ2-1; 14 positions agree with TRBD2. Trimming at V came to 4 bases and at J to 7 bases, leaving 6 bases not matched to a gene. CDR3 length: 16 amino acids. Germline V CDR1 and CDR2: MNHEY, SMNVEV (reference sequence). The CDR3 loop reads CASSSSGTSGRNEQFF. CDR3 DNA sequence: TGTGCCAGCAGTTCCTCCGGGACTAGCGGGAGAAATGAGCAGTTCTTC.

The chain recombines TRBV6-1 with TRBJ1-5; 7 bases are shared with TRBD1. With V trimmed by 0 bases and J by 2 bases, 22 bases remained unmatched. The CDR3 runs 22 residues. CDR1 and CDR2 (germline): MNHNS, SASEGT. CDR3 amino acids: CASSEALGRTGSFRLGNQPQHF. The CDR3, as DNA: TGTGCCAGCAGTGAAGCGCTTGGTAGGACAGGTTCGTTTCGTCTCGGCAATCAGCCCCAGCATTTT.

This clone has only one observation. The chain's CDR3 is CSVGGYNEQFF. The CDR3 nucleotides read TGCAGCGTTGGCGGTTACAATGAGCAGTTCTTC. The chain is built from TRBV29-1 and TRBJ2-1; the D is unclear. Trimming stripped 4 bases from V and 4 bases from J, with 5 bases between. The CDR3 has 11 amino acids. Germline V gives CDR1 SQVTM, CDR2 ANQGSEA.

The chain couples TRBV11-2 to TRBJ2-1; D is perhaps TRBD1 (5 bases). The CDR3 spans 13 residues. Germline assignment: CDR1 SGHAT and CDR2 FQNNGV. V shed 5 bases and J shed 3 bases, with 8 bases lying between them. CDR3 amino acids: CASSQDNYNEQFF. CDR3 coding DNA: TGTGCCAGCAGCCAGGACAACTACAATGAGCAGTTCTTC.

The chain joins TRBV18 to TRBJ2-2, with D perhaps matching TRBD1 (6 bases). The CDR3 contains 14 residues. Germline values: CDR1 KGHSH, CDR2 LQKENI. Trimming removed 4 bases at V and 4 bases at J, with 10 bases between. The chain's CDR3 is CASSLDRITGELFF. In nucleotides, the CDR3 is TGTGCCAGCTCACTCGACAGGATCACCGGGGAGCTGTTTTTT.

The chain carries TRBV5-6 and TRBJ2-1, with TRBD2 matching over 7 bases. The germline V gene encodes CDR1 SGHDT and CDR2 YYEEEE. The CDR3 is made up of 15 amino acids. Trimming removed 5 bases from V and 2 bases from J; junction bases left unmatched: 7. CDR3 sequence: CASSRAGETYNEQFF. The CDR3 DNA sequence: TGTGCCAGCAGTAGGGCGGGGGAGACCTACAATGAGCAGTTCTTC.

This chain connects TRBV5-1 to TRBJ2-2; maybe TRBD2 (5 bases). Per germline, CDR1 SGHRS and CDR2 YFSETQ. Trimming took off 2 bases at V and 6 bases at J, with 8 bases between the two ends. The CDR3 runs to 13 residues. CDR3 DNA: TGCGCCAGCAGCTTAGCGGACGCCGGGGAGCTGTTTTTT. Its translation: CASSLADAGELFF.

The chain uses TRBV9 and TRBJ2-2; TRBD1 agrees at 7 bases. With V trimmed by 0 bases and J by 4 bases, 6 bases remained unmatched. Germline V gene lookup returns CDR1 SGDLS and CDR2 YYNGEE. The CDR3 consists of 16 residues. In nucleotides, the CDR3 is TGTGCCAGCAGCGTAGAAAGGGGGCGCGTCACCGGGGAGCTGTTTTTT. This encodes CASSVERGRVTGELFF.

The chain joins TRBV6-1 to TRBJ2-1; tentatively, D is TRBD2 (6 bases). The CDR3 extends over 15 amino acids. Germline lookup yields CDR1 MNHNS and CDR2 SASEGT. V was cut by 4 bases and J by 9 bases, with 19 bases left in between. CDR3: CASSVGGFSETEQFF. CDR3 DNA: TGTGCCAGCAGTGTTGGGGGGTTTAGTGAAACTGAGCAGTTCTTC.

This clone was observed a single time. The chain carries TRBV18 and TRBJ1-3; 7 nucleotides agree with TRBD1. This CDR3 is built from 15 residues. Germline assignment: CDR1 KGHSH and CDR2 LQKENI. V lost 4 bases to trimming and J lost 0 bases; unmatched junction nucleotides: 3. The CDR3 loop is CASSLNRGSGNTIYF. The CDR3 DNA reads TGTGCCAGCTCACTAAACAGGGGCTCTGGAAACACCATATATTTT.

The chain is built from TRBV6-1 and TRBJ1-4, with 9 bases that match TRBD1. The length of the CDR3 is 15 residues. Germline CDR1 and CDR2: MNHNS and SASEGT. J gave up 6 bases and V 5 bases, and 7 bases lay outside the gene matches. The CDR3 DNA is TGTGCCAGCAGTTCGCTCCGGGACAGGGATGAAAAACTGTTTTTT. Translated: CASSSLRDRDEKLFF.

This chain joins TRBV6-6 and TRBJ2-3; 10 bases line up with TRBD1. This CDR3 spans 15 amino acids. Germline V gene lookup returns CDR1 MNHNY and CDR2 SVGAGI (reference sequence). The junction had 10 bases not matched to a gene; V was cut back by 6 bases and J by 7 bases. This CDR3 is CASSPTGGPSYTQYF. CDR3 bases: TGTGCCAGCAGCCCGACAGGGGGCCCTAGTTATACGCAGTATTTT.

The rearrangement uses TRBV11-2 and TRBJ2-7; 10 bases are a match to TRBD2. The CDR3 has 13 residues. Germline trimming cut 7 bases from V and 4 bases from J; bases unmatched to any gene: 4. The germline CDR1 and CDR2 sequences are SGHAT and FQNNGV. The CDR3 DNA reads TGTGCCAGCATCGGACTAGCGGATTACGAGCAGTACTTC. Residues: CASIGLADYEQYF.

The chain links TRBV6-5 to TRBJ1-1; D ambiguous. With 6 bases removed from V and 4 bases from J, the gap between germline ends came to 15 bases. CDR3 size: 14 residues. Per the germline V gene, CDR1 is MNHEY and CDR2 is SVGAGI. The chain's CDR3 is CASSHPGSGTEAFF. The DNA of the CDR3 is TGTGCCAGCAGCCACCCGGGGAGTGGCACTGAAGCTTTCTTT.

Remarks on this clone: Other nucleotide sequences from this sample produce the same CDR3. The rearrangement links TRBV10-2 to TRBJ2-1; TRBD2 agrees at 7 bases. CDR1 is WSHSY, CDR2 SAAADI, per germline. The CDR3 is 13 residues long. V shed 3 bases, J shed 9 bases, and the junction held 5 bases outside the gene matches. CDR3 bases: TGCGCCAGCAGTGAACAAGCGGGAACTGAGCAGTTCTTC. Translated: CASSEQAGTEQFF.

The chain couples TRBV28 to TRBJ2-7; no definite D call. CDR3 length equals 14 residues. V was pared by 3 bases and J by 4 bases, with 13 bases between. Germline V CDR1 and CDR2: MDHEN, SYDVKM. This CDR3 is CASSLLRSPYEQYF. CDR3 in DNA: TGTGCCAGCAGTTTGCTGCGGAGCCCATACGAGCAGTACTTC.